Presented here are 15 T cell receptor beta chains from one specimen sequenced in a study of blood T cell repertoires in COVID-19. TCRdb's table, derived via immunoSEQ multiplex PCR, lists solely in-frame clones and lacks some. This sample yields about 220,000 clones, of which roughly four fifths are seen a single time; about 3.3% belongs to the top ten. Sequencing input: PBMCs or T cells enriched from blood (not recorded which). These receptors all stem from a woman aged 60 to 75 who had recovered from COVID-19.

The chain links TRBV14 to TRBJ1-3; perhaps TRBD1 as D (6 bases). This CDR3 region has 16 residues. Germline CDR1 reads SGHDN; CDR2 reads FVKESK. The ends were cut back, 2 bases at V and 1 base at J, with 12 bases in the middle. CDR3: CASSQRKRGSGNTIYF. The DNA for the CDR3 is TGTGCCAGCAGCCAAAGGAAAAGGGGGTCTGGAAACACCATATATTTT.

The V and J genes are TRBV4-1 and TRBJ2-2; weak D call: TRBD2 (5 bases). CDR1 and CDR2 (germline): MGHRA, YSYEKL. V lost 1 base to trimming and J lost 5 bases, with 23 bases between them. The CDR3 is made up of 19 amino acids. The CDR3 region is CASSQGDNSLETRTGELFF. For the CDR3, the DNA is TGCGCCAGCAGCCAAGGGGATAACTCACTAGAGACTCGGACCGGGGAGCTGTTTTTT.

The chain uses TRBV2 and TRBJ1-4, with 8 positions matching TRBD1. The V segment lost 0 bases and the J segment 12 bases; nucleotides outside the gene matches: 12. The CDR3 extends over 16 amino acids. Germline CDR1 is SNHLY and CDR2 is FYNNEI. CDR3 residues: CASSEAEGTGPEELFF. The CDR3, as DNA: TGTGCCAGCAGTGAAGCGGAAGGGACAGGACCCGAGGAACTGTTTTTT.

This chain connects TRBV30 to TRBJ1-3; weak D call: TRBD1 (5 bases). V was cut by 0 bases and J by 10 bases, with 10 bases left in between. Germline assignment: CDR1 GTSNPN and CDR2 SVGIG (reference sequence). This CDR3 is built from 12 residues. The CDR3 bases are TGTGCCTGGAGTGTTACAGGTTCGACCATATATTTT. Translation: CAWSVTGSTIYF.

J is TRBJ2-5 and V is TRBV14, with TRBD1 matching 8 bases. V gave up 3 bases and J gave up 4 bases; unmatched junction bases: 4. The CDR3 spans 14 residues. Looked up from germline, CDR1 is SGHDN and CDR2 is FVKESK. This CDR3 is CASSQNRGAETQYF. CDR3 nucleotide sequence: TGTGCCAGCAGCCAGAACAGGGGGGCAGAGACCCAGTACTTC.

This chain joins TRBV5-1 and TRBJ1-1; 11 positions agree with TRBD1. J gave up 8 bases and V 5 bases, and 8 bases lay outside the gene matches. CDR3 length equals 14 residues. Germline loops: CDR1 SGHRS, CDR2 YFSETQ. Written as DNA, the CDR3 is TGCGCCAGCAGTCAGTTGGACAGGGGGCCCGAAGCTTTCTTT. This encodes CASSQLDRGPEAFF.

As DNA, the CDR3 is TGTGCCAGCAGTCCTAGCGGAGCCGGATTTTCCTACAATGAGCAGTTCTTC. This sequence encodes CASSPSGAGFSYNEQFF. This chain links TRBV3-1 (or the pseudogene TRBV3-2) with TRBJ2-1; 7 nucleotides line up with TRBD2. From germline, CDR1 is LGHDT and CDR2 YNNKEL (reference sequence). CDR3 length: 17 residues. Trimming cost V 6 bases and J 1 base; bases outside gene matches: 12.

This chain connects TRBV12-3 or TRBV12-4 to TRBJ1-1, with D unresolved. There are 13 residues in the CDR3. Trimming stripped 2 bases from V and 7 bases from J, with 11 bases between. CDR3 bases: TGTGCCAGCAGTTTACGGCCCGAGGGTGAAGCTTTCTTT. It specifies CASSLRPEGEAFF.

The chain is built from TRBV7-8 and TRBJ2-1; perhaps TRBD1 as D (6 bases). There are 13 residues in the CDR3. Deletions cut 0 bases from V and 9 bases from J, with 9 bases between. The germline V gene encodes CDR1 SGHVS and CDR2 FQNEAQ. The CDR3 region is CASSLAQGIEQFF. For the CDR3, the DNA is TGTGCCAGCAGCTTAGCCCAGGGGATTGAGCAGTTCTTC.

The rearrangement uses TRBV4-3 and TRBJ2-1, with 8 bases matching TRBD2. CDR1 LGHNA and CDR2 YSLEER come from the germline V gene. The CDR3 covers 18 residues. Trimming removed 0 bases from V and 0 bases from J; junction bases left unmatched: 7. The chain's CDR3 is CASSQEPRGGTSYNEQFF. CDR3 coding DNA: TGCGCCAGCAGCCAAGAACCCCGCGGGGGGACCTCCTACAATGAGCAGTTCTTC.

The chain links TRBV10-3 to TRBJ2-7; D is perhaps TRBD2 (7 bases). V lost 2 bases, J lost 7 bases, and 15 bases lay in between. Germline values: CDR1 ENHRY, CDR2 SYGVKD. The CDR3 loop spans 14 amino acids. The CDR3 region has the DNA TGTGCCATCAGTGAGGGGGGGGCTACCGAGGAGCAGTACTTC. As protein: CAISEGGATEEQYF.

This sequence joins TRBV11-2 and TRBJ2-2; 7 bases line up with TRBD1. Germline lookup yields CDR1 SGHAT and CDR2 FQNNGV. Trimming removed 5 bases from V and 4 bases from J; junction bases left unmatched: 4. The CDR3 runs 14 residues. CDR3 nucleotide sequence: TGTGCCAGCAGCCTCAACAGGGGCACCGGGGAGCTGTTTTTT. It translates to CASSLNRGTGELFF.

This clone has a single count. The rearrangement joins TRBV6-5 to TRBJ1-4, with D hard to call. The CDR3 sequence is 15 residues long. CDR1 MNHEY and CDR2 SVGAGI come from the germline V gene. V was trimmed by 0 bases and J by 6 bases, leaving 11 bases between them. DNA for the CDR3: TGTGCCAGCAGTTACTCGGGTACAGTTCATGAAAAACTGTTTTTT. Translation: CASSYSGTVHEKLFF.

The J gene is TRBJ2-1, the V gene TRBV2; 9 positions agree with TRBD2. This CDR3 has 16 residues. Germline V gene lookup returns CDR1 SNHLY and CDR2 FYNNEI. J gave up 11 bases and V 2 bases, and 13 bases lay outside the gene matches. DNA of the CDR3: TGTGCCAGCAGTGAAATTTTGGCGGGGGGGGCCGGTAAGCAGTTCTTC. Translation: CASSEILAGGAGKQFF. The entire variable domain, with the rest obtained from reference TRBV2 and TRBJ2-1, is as follows: EPEVTQTPSHQVTQMGQEVILRCVPISNHLYFYWYRQILGQKVEFLVSFYNNEISEKSEIFDDQFSVERPDGSNFTLKIRSTKLEDSAMYFCASSEILAGGAGKQFFGPGTRLTVL.

The V gene is TRBV10-3, the J gene TRBJ2-1; D possibly corresponds to TRBD2 (5 bases). Germline lookup yields CDR1 ENHRY and CDR2 SYGVKD. The CDR3 has 13 amino acids. With 11 bases removed from V and 7 bases from J, the gap between germline ends came to 18 bases. The CDR3 bases are TGTGCCCTGGGCCCGCCCGGCGGGAATGAGCAGTTCTTC. This translates into CALGPPGGNEQFF.